The sequence of this T cell receptor beta chain was determined in a study of blood T cell repertoires in COVID-19. Across the study: Sample material is recorded as cDNA or gDNA derived from T cells, B-cell-depleted T cells, or PBMCs.

In the study's own analysis: Nucleated cell number was recorded as an estimate derived from reference gene primer amplification. Produced via immunoSEQ multiplex PCR; TCRdb's table is partial and in-frame only. V and J calls and clone size are those listed in that table; D and trimming were worked out from the DNA. The sample holds 190,000 or so clones, about 89% seen once. The CDR3 sequence is 13 residues long. V lost 2 bases to trimming and J lost 3 bases, with 7 bases between them. Germline CDR1 MGHDK, CDR2 SYGVNS. Donors were grouped by their self-reported clinical history. Recovered status applied to Cohort 3 donors who had two consecutive negative PCRs. It also applied to those with clearance or with symptom resolution.

This TCR derives from a woman younger than 30 who had recovered from COVID-19. The sequenced sample was PBMCs or T cells enriched from blood (not recorded which). J is TRBJ1-1 and V is TRBV25-1; D gene unclear. CDR3: CASSELTYTEAFF. In DNA form, the CDR3 reads TGTGCCAGCAGTGAACTAACCTACACTGAAGCTTTCTTT.